The 31 T cell receptor beta chains below all came from one sample that was sequenced in a study of monozygotic twins with inflammatory bowel disease. No DNA is given; TCRdb re-called the 5' RACE reads and lists each CDR3 protein once. The sample's table shows 200,000 to 250,000 distinct CDR3 sequences. The sequenced sample was blood. The receptors come from a human donor with ulcerative colitis or Crohn's disease, or a healthy co-twin of an affected twin (not recorded which).

The chain combines TRBV25-1 with TRBJ2-5; without DNA, the TCRdb call of TRBD1 cannot be checked. This CDR3 region has 15 residues. Germline loops: CDR1 MGHDK, CDR2 SYGVNS. This CDR3 reads CASSEQGTGLETQYF.

The chain employs TRBV19 and TRBJ1-4; lacking DNA, the TRBD1 call made by TCRdb goes unchecked. The CDR3 runs to 14 residues. Germline assignment: CDR1 LNHDA and CDR2 SQIVND (reference sequence). CDR3 loop: CASWTGTGGEKLFF. The full variable domain, its missing parts supplied by reference TRBV19 and TRBJ1-4, is DGGITQSPKYLFRKEGQNVTLSCEQNLNHDAMYWYRQDPGQGLRLIYYSQIVNDFQKGDIAEGYSVSREKKESFPLTVTSAQKNPTAFYLCASWTGTGGEKLFFGSGTQLSVL.

The chain joins TRBV12-3 or TRBV12-4 to TRBJ1-5. The CDR3 extends over 12 amino acids. CDR3: CASSDGNQPQHF.

The V gene is TRBV5-5, the J gene TRBJ2-1; TCRdb picks TRBD1, but there is no DNA to check that call. This CDR3 has 15 amino acids. From germline, CDR1 is SGHKS and CDR2 YYEKEE (reference sequence). The chain's CDR3 is CASSLVTGGFGEQFF.

The rearrangement uses TRBV5-1 and TRBJ1-2. The CDR3 is 14 amino acids. Germline CDR1 reads SGHRS; CDR2 reads YFSETQ. CDR3 amino acids: CASSLIAANYGYTF.

Here the CDR3 reads CASSLIVLGGSYNEQFF. The chain couples TRBV5-8 to TRBJ2-1. The germline V gene encodes CDR1 SGHTS and CDR2 YDEGEE. The CDR3 sequence is 17 residues long.

This chain uses TRBV5-1 with TRBJ2-5; TCRdb's D gene call, TRBD1, goes unchecked for lack of DNA. Germline CDR1 and CDR2: SGHRS and YFSETQ. The CDR3 has 14 residues. The CDR3 here is CASSLLAGQETQYF.

The V call is TRBV18, the J call TRBJ2-2; TCRdb proposes TRBD1, but this gene call is untestable without DNA. Germline V gives CDR1 KGHSH, CDR2 LQKENI. The CDR3 spans 16 residues. CDR3 loop: CASSPPQGRQAGELFF.

The chain recombines TRBV29-1 with TRBJ2-5; TCRdb's assignment of TRBD2 cannot be checked, as there is no DNA. The germline CDR1 and CDR2 sequences are SQVTM and ANQGSEA. This CDR3 spans 16 amino acids. CDR3 protein: CSVGPPGLAGKETQYF. Variable domain in full (rest from reference TRBV29-1 and TRBJ2-5): SAVISQKPSRDICQRGTSLTIQCQVDSQVTMMFWYRQQPGQSLTLIATANQGSEATYESGFVIDKFPISRPNLTFSTLTVSNMSPEDSSIYLCSVGPPGLAGKETQYFGPGTRLLVL.

CDR3 residues: CASSFSLLLDRLNTEAFF. The genes are TRBV11-1 and TRBJ1-1; TCRdb's D call, TRBD1, is unchecked because there is no DNA. CDR1 SGHAT and CDR2 FQDESV come from the germline V gene (reference sequence). CDR3 size: 18 residues.

The rearrangement joins TRBV9 to TRBJ2-7. The CDR3 totals 14 residues. Germline V lookup: CDR1 SGDLS, CDR2 YYNGEE. The CDR3 sequence: CASSSHLPPYEQYF.

V gene TRBV7-9 combines with J gene TRBJ1-4. The CDR3 loop spans 11 amino acids. The germline CDR1 and CDR2 sequences are SEHNR and FQNEAQ (reference sequence). The chain's CDR3 is CASRKEEKLFF.

The rearrangement joins TRBV4-1 to TRBJ2-3; the TCRdb D gene call, TRBD2, has no DNA to confirm it. Germline CDR1 is MGHRA and CDR2 is YSYEKL. The CDR3 runs 16 residues. The CDR3 is CASRRTSGGSTDTQYF.

The genes are TRBV20-1 and TRBJ1-2. The CDR3 is 18 residues long. Germline CDR1 reads DFQATT; CDR2 reads SNEGSKA (reference sequence). CDR3: CSARDGGGSSGSYYGYTF.

The chain combines TRBV5-1 with TRBJ1-1. The CDR3 runs to 14 residues. The V gene's germline CDR1 is SGHRS and CDR2 YFSETQ. CDR3 loop: CASSLGWQNTEAFF.

The chain links TRBV6-6 to TRBJ2-1. From germline, CDR1 is MNHNY and CDR2 SVGAGI (reference sequence). The CDR3 covers 12 residues. The CDR3 reads CASSSLGDEQFF.

The chain uses TRBV4-2 and TRBJ2-3. This CDR3 spans 14 amino acids. CDR1 and CDR2 from the germline V gene are LGHNA and YNFKEQ. CDR3 protein: CASSERRSTDTQYF.

V is TRBV29-1 and J is TRBJ2-2; checking the TCRdb D call of TRBD1 is not possible without DNA. Germline CDR1 and CDR2: SQVTM and ANQGSEA. This CDR3 has 14 residues. The chain's CDR3 is CSVRPGTGAGELFF.

This chain uses TRBV2 with TRBJ2-1; TCRdb's assignment of TRBD1 cannot be checked, as there is no DNA. There are 13 residues in the CDR3. Looked up from germline, CDR1 is SNHLY and CDR2 is FYNNEI. This CDR3 is CASRQGSYNEQFF.

The chain recombines TRBV6-5 with TRBJ1-2. The CDR3 length is 13 residues. Germline-derived CDR1 and CDR2 are MNHEY and SVGAGI. The CDR3 is CASSYSRGFGYTF.

This chain connects TRBV4-1 to TRBJ2-2; TCRdb returns TRBD2, unconfirmable since there is no DNA. The CDR3 is made up of 14 amino acids. The germline V gene encodes CDR1 MGHRA and CDR2 YSYEKL. The CDR3 sequence is CATANGRDTGELFF.

The V and J genes are TRBV12-3 or TRBV12-4 and TRBJ2-3; TCRdb's D gene call, TRBD1, goes unchecked for lack of DNA. The CDR3 is 12 residues long. CDR3 sequence reads: CASTSGSDTQYF.

The V gene is TRBV12-3 or TRBV12-4, the J gene TRBJ2-5; TCRdb reports TRBD2, a call that lacks DNA to check it against. There are 14 residues in the CDR3. The CDR3 loop reads CASSPRDSKETQYF.

The CDR3 loop is CASSLGGGGSTDTQYF. The chain couples TRBV5-1 to TRBJ2-3; the D call from TCRdb, TRBD1, cannot be confirmed without DNA. There are 16 residues in the CDR3. The germline V gene has CDR1 SGHRS and CDR2 YFSETQ.

The rearrangement joins TRBV6-1 to TRBJ2-1; TCRdb gives TRBD1 as the D gene, but with no DNA this cannot be confirmed. This CDR3 is 17 amino acids long. Per germline, CDR1 MNHNS and CDR2 SASEGT. CDR3 sequence reads: CASSEEGAMSSYNEQFF.

The genes are TRBV20-1 and TRBJ2-7. The CDR3 totals 14 residues. Germline assignment: CDR1 DFQATT and CDR2 SNEGSKA (reference sequence). The CDR3 spells CSAREQESTYEQYF.

The rearrangement joins TRBV19 to TRBJ2-1. Germline CDR1 reads LNHDA; CDR2 reads SQIVND (reference sequence). The CDR3 has 16 amino acids. The chain's CDR3 is CASSIRALVTYNEQFF. Variable domain in full (rest from reference TRBV19 and TRBJ2-1): DGGITQSPKYLFRKEGQNVTLSCEQNLNHDAMYWYRQDPGQGLRLIYYSQIVNDFQKGDIAEGYSVSREKKESFPLTVTSAQKNPTAFYLCASSIRALVTYNEQFFGPGTRLTVL.

V and J are TRBV20-1 and TRBJ1-1; TCRdb reports TRBD1, a call that lacks DNA to check it against. Germline V gene sequence: CDR1 DFQATT, CDR2 SNEGSKA (reference sequence). The CDR3 spans 11 residues. CDR3 protein: CSASPGPEAFF.

The chain carries TRBV7-8 and TRBJ1-2. Germline V gene lookup returns CDR1 SGHVS and CDR2 FQNEAQ. There are 16 residues in the CDR3. This CDR3 is CASSLLGTSPLGGYTF.

This chain links TRBV7-6 with TRBJ2-1; TCRdb's D call, TRBD2, is unchecked because there is no DNA. CDR3 size: 15 residues. Germline V lookup: CDR1 SGHVS, CDR2 FNYEAQ. CDR3 sequence: CASSLGLVSLNEQFF.

The chain recombines TRBV18 with TRBJ1-4; TCRdb indicates TRBD1, and absent DNA this call remains unverified. The CDR3 is 13 residues long. The V gene's germline CDR1 is KGHSH and CDR2 LQKENI. The chain's CDR3 is CASSQNRDEKLFF.